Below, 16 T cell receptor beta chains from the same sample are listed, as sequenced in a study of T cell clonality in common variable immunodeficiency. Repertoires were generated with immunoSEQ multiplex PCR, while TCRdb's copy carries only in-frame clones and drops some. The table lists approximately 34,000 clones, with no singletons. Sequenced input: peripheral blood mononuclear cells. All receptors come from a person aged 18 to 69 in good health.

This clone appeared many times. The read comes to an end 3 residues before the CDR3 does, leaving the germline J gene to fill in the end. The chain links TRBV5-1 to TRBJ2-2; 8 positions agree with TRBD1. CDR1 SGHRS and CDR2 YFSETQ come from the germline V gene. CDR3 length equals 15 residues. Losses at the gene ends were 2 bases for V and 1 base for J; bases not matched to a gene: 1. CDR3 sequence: CASSFDRGNTGELFF. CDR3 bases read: TGCGCCAGCAGCTTCGACAGGGGGAACACCGGGGAG.

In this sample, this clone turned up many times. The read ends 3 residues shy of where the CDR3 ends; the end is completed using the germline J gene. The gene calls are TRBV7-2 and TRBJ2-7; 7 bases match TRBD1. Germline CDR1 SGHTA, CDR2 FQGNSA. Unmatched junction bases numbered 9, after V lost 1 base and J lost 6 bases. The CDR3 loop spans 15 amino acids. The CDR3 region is CASSLVSQGVGEQYF. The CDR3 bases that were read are TGTGCCAGCAGCTTAGTCAGCCAGGGGGTAGGCGAG.

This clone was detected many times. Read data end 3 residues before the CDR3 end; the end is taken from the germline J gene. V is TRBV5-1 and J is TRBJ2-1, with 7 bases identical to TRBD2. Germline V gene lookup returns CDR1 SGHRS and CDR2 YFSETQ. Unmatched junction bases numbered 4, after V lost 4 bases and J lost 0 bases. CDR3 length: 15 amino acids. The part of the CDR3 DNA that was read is TGCGCCAGCAGCCCCGGGACTATCTCCTACAATGAG. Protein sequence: CASSPGTISYNE. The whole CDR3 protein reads CASSPGTISYNEQFF.

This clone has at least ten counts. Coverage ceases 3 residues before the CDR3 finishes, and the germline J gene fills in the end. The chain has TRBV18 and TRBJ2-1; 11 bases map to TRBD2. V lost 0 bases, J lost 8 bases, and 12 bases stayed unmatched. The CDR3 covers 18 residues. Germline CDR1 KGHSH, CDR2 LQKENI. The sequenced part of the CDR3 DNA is TGTGCCAGCTCACCACCGGGGCTAGCGGGAGGTACAGGGGATGAG. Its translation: CASSPPGLAGGTGDE. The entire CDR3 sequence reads CASSPPGLAGGTGDEQFF.

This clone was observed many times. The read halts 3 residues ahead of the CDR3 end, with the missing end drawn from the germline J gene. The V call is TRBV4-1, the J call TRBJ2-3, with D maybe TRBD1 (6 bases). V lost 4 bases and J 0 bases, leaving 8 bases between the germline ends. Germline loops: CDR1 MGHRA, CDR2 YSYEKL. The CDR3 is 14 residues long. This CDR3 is CASSPGDSTDTQYF. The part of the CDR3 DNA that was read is TGCGCCAGCAGCCCAGGGGACAGCACAGATACG.

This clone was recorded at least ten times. CDR3 protein: CASRITGEQFF. The covered CDR3 bases are TGTGCCAGCAGGATTACTGGTGAG. This chain uses TRBV2 with TRBJ2-1; D gene ambiguous. The CDR3 end lies 3 residues beyond the end of the read and is filled in from the germline J gene. Deletions cut 6 bases from V and 9 bases from J, with 9 bases between. The CDR3 has 11 amino acids. Germline CDR1 reads SNHLY; CDR2 reads FYNNEI.

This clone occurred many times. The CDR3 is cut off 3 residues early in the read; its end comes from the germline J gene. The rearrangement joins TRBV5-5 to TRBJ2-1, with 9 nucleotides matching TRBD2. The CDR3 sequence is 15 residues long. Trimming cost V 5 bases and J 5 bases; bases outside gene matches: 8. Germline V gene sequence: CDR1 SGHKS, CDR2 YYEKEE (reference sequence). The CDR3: CASRFGTSINNEQFF. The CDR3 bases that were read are TGTGCCAGCAGGTTTGGGACTAGCATAAACAATGAG.

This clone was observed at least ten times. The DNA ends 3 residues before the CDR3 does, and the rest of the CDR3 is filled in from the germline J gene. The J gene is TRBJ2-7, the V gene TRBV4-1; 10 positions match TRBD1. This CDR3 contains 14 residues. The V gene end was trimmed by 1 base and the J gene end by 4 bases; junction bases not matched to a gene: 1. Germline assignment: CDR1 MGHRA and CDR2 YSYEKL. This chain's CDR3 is CASSQVDRGYEQYF. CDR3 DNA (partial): TGCGCCAGCAGCCAAGTGGACAGGGGGTACGAG.

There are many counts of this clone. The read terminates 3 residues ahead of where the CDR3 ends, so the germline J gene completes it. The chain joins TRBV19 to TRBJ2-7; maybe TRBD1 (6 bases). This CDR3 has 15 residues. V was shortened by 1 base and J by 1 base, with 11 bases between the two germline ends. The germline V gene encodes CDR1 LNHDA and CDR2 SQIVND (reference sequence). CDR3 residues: CASSIASGTSYEQYF. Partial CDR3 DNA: TGTGCCAGTAGTATAGCCTCCGGGACATCCTACGAG.

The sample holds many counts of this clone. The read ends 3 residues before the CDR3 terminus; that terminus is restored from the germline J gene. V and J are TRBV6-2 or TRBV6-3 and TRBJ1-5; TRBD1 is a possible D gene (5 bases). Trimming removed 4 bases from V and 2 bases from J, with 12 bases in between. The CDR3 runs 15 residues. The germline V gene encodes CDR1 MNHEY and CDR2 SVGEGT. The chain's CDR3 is CASSSQGHGNQPQHF. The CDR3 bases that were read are TGTGCCAGCAGTTCCCAGGGTCACGGCAATCAGCCC.

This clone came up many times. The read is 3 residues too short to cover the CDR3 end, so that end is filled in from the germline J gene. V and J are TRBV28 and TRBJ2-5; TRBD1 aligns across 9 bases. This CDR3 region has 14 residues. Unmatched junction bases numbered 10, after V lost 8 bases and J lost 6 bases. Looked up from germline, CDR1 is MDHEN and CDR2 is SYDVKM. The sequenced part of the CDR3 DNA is TGTGCCAGCCTGACGGGGACAGGGCTAAAGACC. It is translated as CASLTGTGLKT. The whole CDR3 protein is CASLTGTGLKTQYF.

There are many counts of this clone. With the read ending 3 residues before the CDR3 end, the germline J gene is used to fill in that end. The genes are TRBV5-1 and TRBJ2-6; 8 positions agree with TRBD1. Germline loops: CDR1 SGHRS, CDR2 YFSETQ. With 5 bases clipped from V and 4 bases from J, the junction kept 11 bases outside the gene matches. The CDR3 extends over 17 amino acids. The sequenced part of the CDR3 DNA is TGCGCCAGCAGTCCGCTCGACAGGGGATCGGGGGCCAACGTC. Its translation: CASSPLDRGSGANV. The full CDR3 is CASSPLDRGSGANVLTF.

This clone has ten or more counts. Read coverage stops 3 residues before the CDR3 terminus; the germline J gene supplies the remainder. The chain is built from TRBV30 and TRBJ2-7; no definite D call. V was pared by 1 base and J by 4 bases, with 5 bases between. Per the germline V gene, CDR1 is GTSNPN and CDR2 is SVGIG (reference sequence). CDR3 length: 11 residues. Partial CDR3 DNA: TGTGCCTGGAGTGCCACTTACGAG. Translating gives CAWSATYE. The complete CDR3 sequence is CAWSATYEQYF. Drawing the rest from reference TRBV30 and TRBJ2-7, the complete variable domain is SQTIHQWPATLVQPVGSPLSLECTVEGTSNPNLYWYRQAAGRGLQLLFYSVGIGQISSEVPQNLSASRPQDRQFILSSKKLLLSDSGFYLCAWSATYEQYFGPGTRLTVT.

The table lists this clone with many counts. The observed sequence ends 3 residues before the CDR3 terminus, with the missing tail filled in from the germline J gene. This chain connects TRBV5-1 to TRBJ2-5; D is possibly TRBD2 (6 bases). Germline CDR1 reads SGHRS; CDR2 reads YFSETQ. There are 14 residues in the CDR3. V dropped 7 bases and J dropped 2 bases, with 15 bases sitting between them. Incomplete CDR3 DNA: TGCGCCAGCCCACTATGGGGGGTACAAGAGACC. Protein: CASPLWGVQET. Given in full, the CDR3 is CASPLWGVQETQYF.

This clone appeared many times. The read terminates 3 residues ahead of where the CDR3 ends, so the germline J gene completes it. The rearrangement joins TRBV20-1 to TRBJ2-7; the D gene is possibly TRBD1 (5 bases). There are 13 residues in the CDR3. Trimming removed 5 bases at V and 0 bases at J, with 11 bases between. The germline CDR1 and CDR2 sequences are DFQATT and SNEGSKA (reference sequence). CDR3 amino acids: CSAAMGPSYEQYF. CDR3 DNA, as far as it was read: TGCAGTGCTGCAATGGGGCCCTCCTACGAG.

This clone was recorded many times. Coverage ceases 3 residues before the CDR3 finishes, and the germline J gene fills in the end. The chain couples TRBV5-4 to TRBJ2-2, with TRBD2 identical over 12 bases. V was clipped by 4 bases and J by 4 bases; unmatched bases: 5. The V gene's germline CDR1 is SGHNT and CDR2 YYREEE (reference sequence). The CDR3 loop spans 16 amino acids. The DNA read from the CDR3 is TGTGCCAGCAGCGGGACTAGCGGGCTTCTCACCGGGGAG. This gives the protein CASSGTSGLLTGE. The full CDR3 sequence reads CASSGTSGLLTGELFF. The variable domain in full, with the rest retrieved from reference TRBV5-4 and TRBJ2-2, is ETGVTQSPTHLIKTRGQQVTLRCSSQSGHNTVSWYQQALGQGPQFIFQYYREEENGRGNFPPRFSGLQFPNYSSELNVNALELDDSALYLCASSGTSGLLTGELFFGEGSRLTVL.